This T cell receptor (beta chain) was recorded in a study of T-cell memory formation after mild COVID-19. Study information: Clusters of TCRs were largely donor specific.

In regard to this clonotype: Its specificity is unknown.

Study-wide findings and caveats: Second-wave clones reaching peak frequency on day 37 lacked confirmed SARS-CoV-2 specificity. Day 15 to 85 contracting clones showed balanced CD4/CD8; later expanders leaned CD4+. The main location of contracting CD4+ clones was CM and EM, and that of contracting CD8+ clones was EMRA.

Germline lookup yields CDR1 LGHDT and CDR2 YNNKEL (reference sequence). The length of the CDR3 is 13 residues. Trimming removed 5 bases from V and 11 bases from J; junction bases left unmatched: 10. TCRdb reprocessed the 5' RACE reads with MiXCR, giving one entry per CDR3 protein. The sample lists about 150,000 distinct CDR3 sequences, roughly 30% occurring once. The sequenced sample was PBMCs or a T cell subset sorted from them (not recorded which). This TCR derives from an adult woman who had mild COVID-19 (a few samples of this study predate the infection). Cell type and time point are not known. The chain employs TRBV3-1 and TRBJ1-1; 8 nucleotides agree with TRBD1. The CDR3 bases are TGTGCCAGCAGCGTAAGACAGGGGTTCGAGGCTTTCTTT. Its protein is CASSVRQGFEAFF.